This T cell receptor (beta chain) was observed in a study of post-analysis software for immune sequencing data. Points on this clonotype: Its target is unknown.

The CDR3 totals 15 residues. Germline loops: CDR1 SGHRS, CDR2 YFSETQ. V gave up 0 bases and J gave up 0 bases, with 9 bases separating them. Study-level findings and limits: Controls had lower frequencies than patients of five TRBV segments, which included TRBV5-6, TRBV5-1 and TRBV20-1.

Unique molecular identifiers tagged the TCR beta cDNA libraries. TCRdb redid the calling of the PCR reads with MiXCR, one entry per CDR3 protein. The data contain hundreds of thousands of distinct CDR3 sequences, about 38% of them singletons. The sample consisted of blood. The clonotype was recovered from a girl under 18 with multiple sclerosis. This chain uses TRBV5-1 with TRBJ2-5; no reliable D call. CDR3 nucleotides: TGCGCCAGCAGCTTGGAGAACGAGTACCAAGAGACCCAGTACTTC. Translating gives CASSLENEYQETQYF.